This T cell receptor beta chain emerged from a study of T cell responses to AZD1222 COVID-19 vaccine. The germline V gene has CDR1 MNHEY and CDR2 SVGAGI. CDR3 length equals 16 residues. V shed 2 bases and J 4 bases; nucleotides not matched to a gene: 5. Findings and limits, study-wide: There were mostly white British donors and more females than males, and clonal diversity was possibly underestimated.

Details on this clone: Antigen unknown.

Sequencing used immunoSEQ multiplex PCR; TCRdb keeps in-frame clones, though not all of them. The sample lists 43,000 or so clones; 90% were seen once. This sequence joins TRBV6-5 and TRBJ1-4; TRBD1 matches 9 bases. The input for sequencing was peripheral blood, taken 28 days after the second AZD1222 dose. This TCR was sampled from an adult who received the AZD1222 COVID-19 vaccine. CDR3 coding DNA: TGTGCCAGCAGTTACATCGGGACAGGGCTTAATGAAAAACTGTTTTTT. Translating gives CASSYIGTGLNEKLFF.